The present T cell receptor (beta chain) was sequenced within a study of CD8 T cells in ankylosing spondylitis. Overall study findings and caveats: Seemingly distinctive of ankylosing spondylitis blood was a TCR beta motif formed by eight highly homologous variants.

This clonotype was counted between two and nine times. Antigen: not known. Generation of TCR beta libraries employed quantitative 5'-RACE incorporating molecular barcodes. MiXCR, applied by TCRdb to the 5' RACE reads, yields one record per CDR3 protein. This sample has about 700,000 distinct CDR3 sequences, with under 20% found just once. The source is a male donor with ankylosing spondylitis. Sequenced sample: blood, either unsorted or a sorted T cell fraction (not recorded which).

CDR3 region: CASSPGQGAWGTNEKLFF. CDR3 DNA: TGCGCCAGCAGCCCAGGACAGGGGGCTTGGGGAACTAATGAAAAACTGTTTTTT. This chain links TRBV4-1 with TRBJ1-4; 11 nucleotides match TRBD1. CDR3 length equals 18 residues. Germline values: CDR1 MGHRA, CDR2 YSYEKL. Trimming removed 4 bases from V and 1 base from J; junction bases left unmatched: 8.